This T cell receptor beta chain is from a study of OX40 agonist ivuxolimab in advanced cancers. Overall study: Partial responses were seen in three patients, one with hepatocellular carcinoma and two with cutaneous melanoma. Notes on the study in general: Clonal expansion was seen in CD4+ and CD8+ blood T cells by week 6 at 0.1 to 3.0 mg/kg.

Trimming removed 2 bases from V and 4 bases from J, with 11 bases in between. The CDR3 sequence is 15 residues long. CDR1 is MNHEY, CDR2 SVGAGI, per germline. A remark on this clone: The antigen remains undetermined.

Sequencing was performed with immunoSEQ multiplex PCR; in TCRdb, only in-frame clones are kept and a portion is missing. In the table there are 50,000 to 70,000 clones, roughly 93% of which are singletons. This TCR derives from an adult with an advanced solid tumor such as melanoma, head and neck, liver or kidney cancer. Sample: CD4+ or CD8+ T cells sorted from blood, taken in a trial of the OX40 agonist ivuxolimab. V is TRBV6-5 and J is TRBJ2-2, with D tentatively TRBD1 (6 bases). This chain's CDR3 is CASSYTDSFTGELFF. CDR3 nucleotide sequence: TGTGCCAGCAGTTACACGGACAGTTTCACCGGGGAGCTGTTTTTT.